These 14 T cell receptor beta chains share one sample of origin, sequenced in a study of blood T cell repertoires in COVID-19. Produced via immunoSEQ multiplex PCR; TCRdb's table is partial and in-frame only. The sample lists roughly 48,000 clones; approximately 89% were seen once. Sample: peripheral blood. The origin of the receptors is a woman aged 80 or over with acute or convalescent COVID-19.

The count of this clone is one. This chain uses TRBV7-2 with TRBJ2-3, with D perhaps matching TRBD2 (7 bases). This CDR3 has 16 amino acids. With 3 bases removed from V and 3 bases from J, the gap between germline ends came to 16 bases. The V gene's germline CDR1 is SGHTA and CDR2 FQGNSA. The CDR3 DNA reads as TGTGCCAGCAGCTTGGCGGGGGCGCCGGGGACAGATACGCAGTATTTT. This encodes CASSLAGAPGTDTQYF.

In its sample, this clone was seen once. V usage is TRBV7-2 and J usage is TRBJ2-3, with D possibly being TRBD1 (5 bases). V was shortened by 5 bases and J by 4 bases, with 10 bases between the two germline ends. CDR3 length: 13 residues. Germline CDR1 SGHTA, CDR2 FQGNSA. CDR3 bases: TGTGCCAGCAGCCCGCAGGGTGCAGATACGCAGTATTTT. Protein: CASSPQGADTQYF.

The V gene is TRBV6-5, the J gene TRBJ1-5; D call uncertain. The CDR3 has 15 amino acids. Germline CDR1 reads MNHEY; CDR2 reads SVGAGI. Trimming took 5 bases from V and 0 from J, leaving 11 bases between them. The CDR3 DNA follows: TGTGCCAGCAGTAAAAGCCCCGATAGCAATCAGCCCCAGCATTTT. Translating gives CASSKSPDSNQPQHF.

The chain is built from TRBV11-2 and TRBJ2-5, with 9 nucleotides matching TRBD2. V shed 5 bases and J 5 bases; nucleotides not matched to a gene: 9. CDR3 length equals 15 residues. The germline V gene encodes CDR1 SGHAT and CDR2 FQNNGV. In DNA, the CDR3 is TGTGCCAGCAGCGATCTAGCGGGGTCTGGGGAGACCCAGTACTTC. It encodes CASSDLAGSGETQYF.

This chain uses TRBV28 with TRBJ1-5; D might be TRBD1 (6 bases). Trimming took 2 bases from V and 4 from J, leaving 12 bases between them. CDR3 length: 15 residues. Germline-derived CDR1 and CDR2 are MDHEN and SYDVKM. CDR3 sequence (DNA): TGTGCCAGCAGTTTACGGGGGGCCTCAAATCAGCCCCAGCATTTT. Translated, it gives CASSLRGASNQPQHF. The full variable domain, its missing parts supplied by reference TRBV28 and TRBJ1-5, is DVKVTQSSRYLVKRTGEKVFLECVQDMDHENMFWYRQDPGLGLRLIYFSYDVKMKEKGDIPEGYSVSREKKERFSLILESASTNQTSMYLCASSLRGASNQPQHFGDGTRLSIL.

V gene TRBV3-1 (or the pseudogene TRBV3-2) combines with J gene TRBJ1-4; D not certain. This CDR3 is 13 amino acids long. The ends were cut back, 1 base at V and 6 bases at J, with 6 bases in the middle. Germline CDR1 LGHDT, CDR2 YNNKEL (reference sequence). The CDR3 here is CASSQGGYEKLFF. CDR3 bases: TGTGCCAGCAGCCAAGGAGGATATGAAAAACTGTTTTTT.

The J gene is TRBJ1-2, the V gene TRBV18; TRBD1 matches at 7 bases. Per the germline V gene, CDR1 is KGHSH and CDR2 is LQKENI. The CDR3 totals 16 residues. V shed 1 base and J 0 bases; nucleotides not matched to a gene: 5. Here the CDR3 DNA reads TGTGCCAGCTCACCACTGGTTACAGGGGCTAACTATGGCTACACCTTC. Translation: CASSPLVTGANYGYTF.

The chain joins TRBV10-3 to TRBJ2-1, with TRBD2 matching over 7 bases. Germline V CDR1 and CDR2: ENHRY, SYGVKD. The V segment lost 0 bases and the J segment 8 bases; nucleotides outside the gene matches: 16. The CDR3 covers 18 residues. DNA for the CDR3: TGTGCCATCAGTGAGTCGTCGTTTACCCACCAGGGAGGGGATGAGCAGTTCTTC. Translated: CAISESSFTHQGGDEQFF.

The chain recombines TRBV7-2 with TRBJ1-5; possibly TRBD1 for D (6 bases). V dropped 2 bases and J dropped 5 bases, with 13 bases sitting between them. The CDR3 runs to 15 residues. In germline, CDR1 is SGHTA, CDR2 FQGNSA. The CDR3 loop is CASSLNFGTYQPQHF. The CDR3 bases are TGTGCCAGCAGCTTAAATTTCGGGACATATCAGCCCCAGCATTTT. The full variable domain, its missing parts supplied by reference TRBV7-2 and TRBJ1-5, is GAGVSQSPSNKVTEKGKDVELRCDPISGHTALYWYRQSLGQGLEFLIYFQGNSAPDKSGLPSDRFSAERTGGSVSTLTIQRTQQEDSAVYLCASSLNFGTYQPQHFGDGTRLSIL.

The chain employs TRBV28 and TRBJ1-1, with 12 bases lining up with TRBD1. The J segment lost 1 base and the V segment lost 5 bases, leaving 5 bases of the junction unmatched. This CDR3 comprises 16 residues. Per germline, CDR1 MDHEN and CDR2 SYDVKM. The CDR3: CASSQKGQGANTEAFF. In DNA, the CDR3 is TGTGCCAGCAGTCAAAAGGGACAGGGGGCGAACACTGAAGCTTTCTTT.

The rearrangement links TRBV11-3 to TRBJ2-3; D perhaps matches TRBD1 (6 bases). Germline V lookup: CDR1 SGHNT, CDR2 YENEEA. The CDR3 is 15 amino acids. V shed 0 bases and J shed 4 bases, with 11 bases lying between them. CDR3 DNA: TGTGCCAGCAGCTTAGATCATAGGGGGTCAGATACGCAGTATTTT. This translates into CASSLDHRGSDTQYF.

The rearrangement joins TRBV28 to TRBJ2-4; perhaps TRBD2 as D (6 bases). In germline, CDR1 is MDHEN, CDR2 SYDVKM. V lost 6 bases to trimming and J lost 7 bases, with 13 bases between them. CDR3 length equals 13 residues. CDR3 coding DNA: TGTGCCAGCAGGGGTGGGGGGACGAACATTCAGTACTTC. This translates into CASRGGGTNIQYF.

V gene TRBV4-1 combines with J gene TRBJ2-1; D perhaps matches TRBD2 (6 bases). Germline V CDR1 and CDR2: MGHRA, YSYEKL. Trimming pared 6 bases from V and 7 bases from J, leaving 13 bases between. The CDR3 extends over 13 amino acids. This CDR3 reads CASSLGRGNEQFF. DNA for the CDR3: TGCGCCAGCAGTCTGGGGCGGGGAAATGAGCAGTTCTTC.

This clone was detected many times. The V gene is TRBV3-1 (or the pseudogene TRBV3-2), the J gene TRBJ1-1, with D uncertain. The V gene lost 0 bases and the J gene lost 1 base, with 6 bases spanning the gap. Germline loops: CDR1 LGHDT, CDR2 YNNKEL (reference sequence). The CDR3 runs 14 residues. The CDR3 loop reads CASSQDPGNTEAFF. CDR3 coding DNA: TGTGCCAGCAGCCAAGATCCCGGGAACACTGAAGCTTTCTTT.